This TCR beta chain derives from a study of cytomegalovirus exposure and HLA in healthy donors. This clone has only a few counts. Within the sample, other DNA sequences also encode this same CDR3. The CDR3 runs to 14 residues. CDR1 is SGHRS and CDR2 is YFSETQ in the germline V gene. Trimming stripped 0 bases from V and 0 bases from J, with 6 bases between. Primers: 60 Vbeta forward and 13 Jbeta reverse. Profiling relied on immunoSEQ multiplex PCR, and the TCRdb table lists in-frame clones only, not all of them. The table lists approximately 170,000 clones, approximately 80% of them singletons, with 2.4% in the top ten.

The TCR sequence derives from a male donor in good health and CMV-seronegative. The specimen sequenced was PBMCs. The genes are TRBV5-1 and TRBJ1-1; tentative D call: TRBD1 (6 bases). The CDR3 protein is CASSLGTVNTEAFF. The DNA for the CDR3 is TGCGCCAGCAGCTTGGGGACAGTGAACACTGAAGCTTTCTTT.